The sequence of this TCR beta chain was determined in a study of cytomegalovirus exposure and HLA in healthy donors. General observations from the study: HLA alleles showed associations with about 15,000 TCR beta sequences in a later analysis, at a 0.05 false discovery rate.

Concerning this clone itself: Its antigen remains unknown.

PCR primers comprised 60 Vbeta and 13 Jbeta primers. Profiling relied on immunoSEQ multiplex PCR, and the TCRdb table lists in-frame clones only, not all of them. Of some 150,000 clones in the sample, approximately 79% were seen once. These donors counted as nominally healthy when sampled, but unrecorded immune exposures were likely. The sequencing sample was made of PBMCs. This clonotype was obtained from a man aged 45-60 years in good health and CMV-seropositive.

The CDR3 reads CAISDTGGEDEKLFF. The DNA of the CDR3 is TGTGCCATCAGTGATACGGGGGGCGAGGATGAAAAACTGTTTTTT. The chain employs TRBV10-3 and TRBJ1-4; D is perhaps TRBD1 (6 bases). The CDR3 contains 15 residues. The ends were cut back, 3 bases at V and 6 bases at J, with 14 bases in the middle. The germline gives CDR1 ENHRY, CDR2 SYGVKD.